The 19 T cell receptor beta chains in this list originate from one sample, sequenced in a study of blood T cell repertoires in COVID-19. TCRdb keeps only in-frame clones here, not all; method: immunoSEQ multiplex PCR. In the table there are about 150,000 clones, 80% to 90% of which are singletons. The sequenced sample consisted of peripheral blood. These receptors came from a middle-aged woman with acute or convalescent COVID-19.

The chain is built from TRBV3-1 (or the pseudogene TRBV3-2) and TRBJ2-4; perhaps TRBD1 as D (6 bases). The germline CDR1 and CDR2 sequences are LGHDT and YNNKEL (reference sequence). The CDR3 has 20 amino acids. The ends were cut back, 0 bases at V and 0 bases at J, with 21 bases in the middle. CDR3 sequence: CASSQDQGFERGIAKNIQYF. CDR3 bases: TGTGCCAGCAGCCAAGATCAGGGGTTTGAGAGGGGCATAGCCAAAAACATTCAGTACTTC.

The CDR3 sequence: CASSRVGGQGGNTIYF. The CDR3 DNA follows: TGTGCCAGCAGCCGTGTGGGGGGACAGGGTGGAAACACCATATATTTT. The chain employs TRBV4-2 and TRBJ1-3, with 9 bases matching TRBD1. This CDR3 spans 16 amino acids. CDR1 is LGHNA and CDR2 is YNFKEQ in the germline V gene. Trimming cost V 4 bases and J 3 bases; bases outside gene matches: 7.

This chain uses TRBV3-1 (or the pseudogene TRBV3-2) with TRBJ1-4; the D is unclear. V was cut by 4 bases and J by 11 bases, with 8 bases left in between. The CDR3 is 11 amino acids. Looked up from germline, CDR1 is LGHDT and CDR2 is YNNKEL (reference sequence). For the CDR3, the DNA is TGTGCCAGCAGCCTTGACAACAAACTGTTTTTT. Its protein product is CASSLDNKLFF.

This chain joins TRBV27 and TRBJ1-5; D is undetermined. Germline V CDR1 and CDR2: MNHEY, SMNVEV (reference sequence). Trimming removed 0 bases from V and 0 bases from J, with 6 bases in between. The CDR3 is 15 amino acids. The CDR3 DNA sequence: TGTGCCAGCAGTTTATCGTCACATAGCAATCAGCCCCAGCATTTT. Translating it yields CASSLSSHSNQPQHF.

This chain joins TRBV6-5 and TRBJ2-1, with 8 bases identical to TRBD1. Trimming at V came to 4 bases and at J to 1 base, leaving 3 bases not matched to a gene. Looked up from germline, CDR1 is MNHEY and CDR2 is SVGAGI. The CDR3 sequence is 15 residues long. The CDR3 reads CASSSTGGSYNEQFF. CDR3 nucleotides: TGTGCCAGCAGTTCCACAGGGGGGTCCTACAATGAGCAGTTCTTC.

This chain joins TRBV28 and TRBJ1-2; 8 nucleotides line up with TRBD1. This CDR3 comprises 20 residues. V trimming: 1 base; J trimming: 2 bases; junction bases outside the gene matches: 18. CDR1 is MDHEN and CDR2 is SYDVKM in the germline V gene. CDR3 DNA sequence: TGTGCCAGCAGTTTATCCAGGGGGCGCTTATTCAGAAAGGGAAACTATGGCTACACCTTC. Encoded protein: CASSLSRGRLFRKGNYGYTF.

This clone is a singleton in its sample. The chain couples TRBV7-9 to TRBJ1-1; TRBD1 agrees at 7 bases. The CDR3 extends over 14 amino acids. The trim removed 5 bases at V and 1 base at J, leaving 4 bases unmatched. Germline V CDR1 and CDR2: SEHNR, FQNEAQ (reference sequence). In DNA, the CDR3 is TGTGCCAGCAGCCAGAGGACAGGGAACACTGAAGCTTTCTTT. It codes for CASSQRTGNTEAFF.

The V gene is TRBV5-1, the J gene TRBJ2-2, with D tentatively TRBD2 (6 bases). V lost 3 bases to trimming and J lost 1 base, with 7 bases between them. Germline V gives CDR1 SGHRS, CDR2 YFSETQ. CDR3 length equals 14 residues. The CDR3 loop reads CASSWDWNTGELFF. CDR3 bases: TGCGCCAGCAGCTGGGACTGGAACACCGGGGAGCTGTTTTTT.

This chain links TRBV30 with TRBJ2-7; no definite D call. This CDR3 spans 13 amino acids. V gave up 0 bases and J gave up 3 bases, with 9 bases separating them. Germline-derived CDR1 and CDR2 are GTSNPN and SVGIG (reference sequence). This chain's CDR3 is CAWSVQPVYEQYF. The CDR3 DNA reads TGTGCCTGGAGTGTTCAACCAGTCTACGAGCAGTACTTC.

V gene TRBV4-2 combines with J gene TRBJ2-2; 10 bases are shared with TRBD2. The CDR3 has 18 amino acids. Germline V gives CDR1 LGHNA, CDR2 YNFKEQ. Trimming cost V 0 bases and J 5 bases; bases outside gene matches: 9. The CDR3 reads CASSQDPAGGPRTGELFF. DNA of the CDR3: TGTGCCAGCAGCCAAGACCCAGCGGGAGGGCCTCGGACCGGGGAGCTGTTTTTT.

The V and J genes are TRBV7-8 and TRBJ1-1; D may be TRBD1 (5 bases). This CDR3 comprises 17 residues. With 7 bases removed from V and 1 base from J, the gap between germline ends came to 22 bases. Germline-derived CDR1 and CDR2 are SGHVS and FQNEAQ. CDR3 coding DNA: TGTGCCAGCACACGTGGACACCTTCGGGGGGAGAACACTGAAGCTTTCTTT. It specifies CASTRGHLRGENTEAFF.

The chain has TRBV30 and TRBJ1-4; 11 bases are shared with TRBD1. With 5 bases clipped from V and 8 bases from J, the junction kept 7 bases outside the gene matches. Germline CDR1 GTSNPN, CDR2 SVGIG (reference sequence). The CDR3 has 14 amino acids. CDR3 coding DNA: TGTGCCTGGGGTTGGACAGGGGGCGGCGAAAAACTGTTTTTT. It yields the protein CAWGWTGGGEKLFF.

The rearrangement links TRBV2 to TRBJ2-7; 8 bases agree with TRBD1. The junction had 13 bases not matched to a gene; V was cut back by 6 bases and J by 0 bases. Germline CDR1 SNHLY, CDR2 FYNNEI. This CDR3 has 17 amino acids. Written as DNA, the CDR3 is TGTGCCAGCAGACCGGGACAGGTAACGATCTTCTCCTACGAGCAGTACTTC. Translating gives CASRPGQVTIFSYEQYF.

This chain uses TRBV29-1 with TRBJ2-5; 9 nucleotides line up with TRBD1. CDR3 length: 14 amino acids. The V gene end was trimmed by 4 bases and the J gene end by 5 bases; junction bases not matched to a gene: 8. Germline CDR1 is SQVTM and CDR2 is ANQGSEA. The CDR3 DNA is TGCAGCGTTGTGGACAGGGGCTTGGGGGAGACCCAGTACTTC. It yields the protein CSVVDRGLGETQYF. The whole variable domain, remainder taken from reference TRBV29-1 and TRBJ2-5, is SAVISQKPSRDICQRGTSLTIQCQVDSQVTMMFWYRQQPGQSLTLIATANQGSEATYESGFVIDKFPISRPNLTFSTLTVSNMSPEDSSIYLCSVVDRGLGETQYFGPGTRLLVL.

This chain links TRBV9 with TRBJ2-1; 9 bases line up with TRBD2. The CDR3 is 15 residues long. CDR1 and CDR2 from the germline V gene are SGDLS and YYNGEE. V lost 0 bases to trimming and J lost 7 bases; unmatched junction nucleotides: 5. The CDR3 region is CASSVGGGADNEQFF. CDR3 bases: TGTGCCAGCAGCGTAGGCGGGGGGGCTGATAATGAGCAGTTCTTC.

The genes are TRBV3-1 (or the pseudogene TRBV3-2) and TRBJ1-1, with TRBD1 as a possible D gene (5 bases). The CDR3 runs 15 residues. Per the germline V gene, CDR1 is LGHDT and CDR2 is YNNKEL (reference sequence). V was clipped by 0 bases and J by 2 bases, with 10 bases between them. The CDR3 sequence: CASSQDQGRNTEAFF. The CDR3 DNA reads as TGTGCCAGCAGCCAAGATCAGGGCCGAAACACTGAAGCTTTCTTT.

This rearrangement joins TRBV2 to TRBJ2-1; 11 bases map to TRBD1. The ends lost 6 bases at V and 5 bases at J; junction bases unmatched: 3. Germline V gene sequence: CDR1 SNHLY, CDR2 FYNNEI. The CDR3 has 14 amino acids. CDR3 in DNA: TGTGCCAGCAGCCGGGACAGGGGGGACAATGAGCAGTTCTTC. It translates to CASSRDRGDNEQFF.

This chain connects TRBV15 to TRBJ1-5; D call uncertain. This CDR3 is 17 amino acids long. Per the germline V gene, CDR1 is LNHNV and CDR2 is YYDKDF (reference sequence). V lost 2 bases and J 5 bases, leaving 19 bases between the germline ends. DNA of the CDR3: TGTGCCACCAGCAGAAAGCGGACGGTAGCGTCGGATCAGCCCCAGCATTTT. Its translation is CATSRKRTVASDQPQHF.

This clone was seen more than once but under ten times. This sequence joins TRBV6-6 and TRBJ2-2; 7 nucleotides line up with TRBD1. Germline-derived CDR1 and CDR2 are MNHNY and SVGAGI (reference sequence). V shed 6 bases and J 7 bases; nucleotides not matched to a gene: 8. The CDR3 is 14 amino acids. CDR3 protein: CASRTTGVVGELFF. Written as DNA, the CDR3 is TGTGCCAGCAGAACCACAGGGGTGGTCGGGGAGCTGTTTTTT.